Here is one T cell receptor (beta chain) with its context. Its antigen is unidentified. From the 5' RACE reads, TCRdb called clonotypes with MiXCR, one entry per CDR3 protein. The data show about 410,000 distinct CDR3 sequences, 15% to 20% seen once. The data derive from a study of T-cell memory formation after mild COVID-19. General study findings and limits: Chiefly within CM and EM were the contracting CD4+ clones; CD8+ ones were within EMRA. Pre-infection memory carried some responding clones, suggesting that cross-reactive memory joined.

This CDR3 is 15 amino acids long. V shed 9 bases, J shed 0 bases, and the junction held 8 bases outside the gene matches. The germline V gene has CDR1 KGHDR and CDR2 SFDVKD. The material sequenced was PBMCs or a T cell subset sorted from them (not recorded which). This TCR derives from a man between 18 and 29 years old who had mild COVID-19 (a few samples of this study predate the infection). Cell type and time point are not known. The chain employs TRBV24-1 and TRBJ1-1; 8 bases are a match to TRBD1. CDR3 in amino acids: CATSGTGGLNTEAFF. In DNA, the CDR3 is TGTGCCACCTCTGGCACAGGGGGGTTGAACACTGAAGCTTTCTTT.